The subject of this entry is one TCR beta chain. Germline-derived CDR1 and CDR2 are LGHNA and YSLEER. The V end was cut by 1 base, the J end by 10 bases, with 13 bases between. This CDR3 is 13 amino acids long. The data were taken from a study of shared clonotypes between healthy human individuals. Libraries were prepared by immunoSEQ multiplex PCR; TCRdb keeps only in-frame clonotypes and omits some of them. The sample holds 950,000 to 1,300,000 clones, roughly 80% seen once. This chain links TRBV4-3 with TRBJ1-2; D is possibly TRBD1 (6 bases). The TCR originated in a man aged 18-30 years in good health. The sample comprised memory CD4+ T cells sorted from blood. As to subset: CD45RA-negative fraction. Written as DNA, the CDR3 is TGCGCCAGCAGCCAAGGTGACAGGCCGGACTACACCTTC. Residues: CASSQGDRPDYTF.